These 21 T cell receptor beta chains share one sample of origin, sequenced in a study of cytomegalovirus exposure and HLA in healthy donors (dated by TCRdb to about 2017). The method was the immunoSEQ multiplex PCR assay. For the multiplex PCR, a mixture combining 60 forward primers for TCR Vbeta segments and 13 reverse primers for TCR Jbeta segments was used. The immuneACCESS repertoire file appears here via TCRdb, limited to in-frame rearrangements. These files lack a portion of the clones; in checked studies, under half of the deficit traces to unresolved V genes, and the cause of the others is not known. The sample data list 150,000 to 200,000 clones, and approximately 77% of these were observed just once. In total, the top ten clones hold around 3.5% of the sample. Sequencing was performed on PBMCs. Source of these receptors: a man aged 40-50 years in good health and CMV-seropositive.

Only one count was recorded for this clone. The V call is TRBV4-1, the J call TRBJ2-7; 9 bases map to TRBD1. From germline, CDR1 is MGHRA and CDR2 YSYEKL. V lost 1 base and J lost 3; bases outside the gene matches: 4. CDR3 length: 15 residues. CDR3 DNA: TGCGCCAGCAGCCAAGCAATGGGACAGGGCTACGAGCAGTACTTC. Translation: CASSQAMGQGYEQYF.

The sample holds one count of this clone. The chain combines TRBV18 with TRBJ1-1; TRBD1 agrees at 9 bases. The ends lost 4 bases at V and 1 base at J; junction bases unmatched: 1. Per germline, CDR1 KGHSH and CDR2 LQKENI. The CDR3 is made up of 14 amino acids. CDR3 in DNA: TGTGCCAGCTCACTGGACAGGGGGAACACTGAAGCTTTCTTT. Translation gives CASSLDRGNTEAFF.

In the case of this clone: Other nucleotide sequences in the sample specify the same CDR3. The V gene is TRBV5-4, the J gene TRBJ2-7, with 8 bases aligning to TRBD1. Per germline, CDR1 SGHNT and CDR2 YYREEE (reference sequence). With 4 bases clipped from V and 0 bases from J, the junction kept 9 bases outside the gene matches. This CDR3 spans 16 amino acids. CDR3 amino acids: CASSTPDRVASYEQYF. In DNA, the CDR3 is TGTGCCAGCAGCACCCCGGACAGGGTGGCCTCCTACGAGCAGTACTTC.

This clone occurred once. The chain employs TRBV19 and TRBJ2-7; TRBD1 is a possible D gene (6 bases). Per the germline V gene, CDR1 is LNHDA and CDR2 is SQIVND (reference sequence). Trimming removed 1 base from V and 1 base from J, with 8 bases in between. The CDR3 is 14 amino acids. As DNA, the CDR3 is TGTGCCAGTAGTATAGGGGGGCAGTCCTACGAGCAGTACTTC. Protein sequence: CASSIGGQSYEQYF.

The chain recombines TRBV19 with TRBJ2-1, with 11 bases lining up with TRBD2. The CDR3 length is 17 residues. Germline CDR1 LNHDA, CDR2 SQIVND (reference sequence). V gave up 5 bases and J gave up 8 bases; unmatched junction bases: 14. The CDR3 protein is CASSPPRLAGPYHEQFF. CDR3 DNA: TGTGCCAGTAGTCCCCCAAGACTAGCGGGGCCGTACCATGAGCAGTTCTTC.

The chain combines TRBV5-1 with TRBJ2-7; perhaps TRBD2 as D (6 bases). The germline V gene has CDR1 SGHRS and CDR2 YFSETQ. The length of the CDR3 is 15 residues. V lost 0 bases to trimming and J lost 1 base, with 11 bases between them. CDR3 amino acids: CASSLGDSPSYEQYF. In DNA, the CDR3 is TGCGCCAGCAGCTTGGGGGACTCCCCTTCCTACGAGCAGTACTTC.

The V and J genes are TRBV2 and TRBJ2-5; 8 bases agree with TRBD1. Germline V gene lookup returns CDR1 SNHLY and CDR2 FYNNEI. The J segment lost 7 bases and the V segment lost 6 bases, leaving 4 bases of the junction unmatched. The CDR3 extends over 12 amino acids. The CDR3: CASRDRGGTQYF. Written as DNA, the CDR3 is TGTGCCAGCAGAGACAGGGGAGGGACCCAGTACTTC.

The chain employs TRBV6-5 and TRBJ1-6; maybe TRBD1 (6 bases). The CDR3 runs to 15 residues. From germline, CDR1 is MNHEY and CDR2 SVGAGI. With 7 bases removed from V and 10 bases from J, the gap between germline ends came to 20 bases. CDR3: CASTKKDWGGSPLHF. DNA of the CDR3: TGTGCCAGCACTAAGAAGGATTGGGGGGGCTCACCCCTCCACTTT.

This clone was seen a single time. J is TRBJ2-5 and V is TRBV5-4; 13 bases map to TRBD2. The CDR3 contains 16 residues. The V gene's germline CDR1 is SGHNT and CDR2 YYREEE (reference sequence). The J segment lost 4 bases and the V segment lost 5 bases, leaving 8 bases of the junction unmatched. The CDR3 loop reads CASRGRTSGSGETQYF. The CDR3 nucleotides read TGTGCCAGCAGGGGGCGGACTAGCGGGAGCGGAGAGACCCAGTACTTC.

The chain joins TRBV7-9 to TRBJ1-4, with D hard to call. The CDR3 is made up of 14 amino acids. The germline V and J ends were trimmed by 1 base and 2 bases, with 5 bases remaining between them. Germline V lookup: CDR1 SEHNR, CDR2 FQNEAQ (reference sequence). The CDR3 nucleotides read TGTGCCAGCAGCTTAGGGGAGACTAATGAAAAACTGTTTTTT. Translated, it gives CASSLGETNEKLFF.

The chain links TRBV29-1 to TRBJ2-1; 10 nucleotides align to TRBD2. CDR3 length equals 15 residues. The germline V gene encodes CDR1 SQVTM and CDR2 ANQGSEA. J lost 12 bases, V lost 8 bases, and 19 bases had no gene match. The CDR3 DNA sequence: TGCAGCTTAAAAGGGGGCCTAGCGGGAGAGGCGTGGCAGTTCTTC. It yields the protein CSLKGGLAGEAWQFF.

The V gene is TRBV11-2, the J gene TRBJ1-3; no definite D call. This CDR3 contains 13 residues. CDR1 and CDR2 (germline): SGHAT, FQNNGV. V dropped 4 bases and J dropped 0 bases, with 4 bases sitting between them. CDR3 loop: CASSSYSGNTIYF. Written as DNA, the CDR3 is TGTGCCAGCAGCTCCTACTCTGGAAACACCATATATTTT.

On this clone: Other DNA sequences from this sample encode an identical CDR3 as well. The rearrangement uses TRBV4-3 and TRBJ2-5; D gene ambiguous. The CDR3 runs to 15 residues. Trimming shortened V by 1 base and J by 5 bases, and 14 bases separated the two germline ends. Germline V lookup: CDR1 LGHNA, CDR2 YSLEER. The CDR3 loop reads CASSQGVSPRETQYF. DNA for the CDR3: TGCGCCAGCAGCCAAGGTGTCTCCCCCCGGGAGACCCAGTACTTC.

The rearrangement links TRBV5-1 to TRBJ2-3; the D gene is possibly TRBD1 (6 bases). V was clipped by 0 bases and J by 6 bases, with 11 bases between them. Germline assignment: CDR1 SGHRS and CDR2 YFSETQ. The CDR3 is made up of 14 amino acids. This chain's CDR3 is CASSLGGQADTQYF. The CDR3 DNA reads TGCGCCAGCAGCTTGGGGGGGCAGGCGGATACGCAGTATTTT.

V is TRBV10-3 and J is TRBJ1-5, with a weak D call TRBD1 (5 bases). V lost 0 bases to trimming and J lost 3 bases, with 6 bases between them. This CDR3 comprises 14 residues. Germline V gene lookup returns CDR1 ENHRY and CDR2 SYGVKD. CDR3 nucleotide sequence: TGTGCCATCAGTGAGTCAGGGGACAATCAGCCCCAGCATTTT. It encodes CAISESGDNQPQHF.

The chain links TRBV5-1 to TRBJ2-7; tentatively, D is TRBD2 (5 bases). Trimming took 0 bases from V and 3 from J, leaving 13 bases between them. Germline V gene lookup returns CDR1 SGHRS and CDR2 YFSETQ. The CDR3 spans 15 residues. This CDR3 reads CASSLAVGEIYEQYF. The CDR3 nucleotides read TGCGCCAGCAGCTTGGCCGTCGGGGAGATCTACGAGCAGTACTTC.

This clone has more than one count but fewer than ten. The same CDR3 also results from other DNA sequences found in this sample. The J gene is TRBJ2-2, the V gene TRBV7-9; D uncertain. Looked up from germline, CDR1 is SEHNR and CDR2 is FQNEAQ (reference sequence). The V gene lost 5 bases and the J gene lost 2 bases, with 3 bases spanning the gap. This CDR3 comprises 12 residues. CDR3 protein: CASSLNTGELFF. The CDR3 coding sequence is TGTGCCAGCAGCCTTAACACCGGGGAGCTGTTTTTT.

The V gene is TRBV6-1, the J gene TRBJ2-3; 9 positions match TRBD1. V lost 6 bases, J lost 5 bases, and 6 bases stayed unmatched. Germline-derived CDR1 and CDR2 are MNHNS and SASEGT. The CDR3 totals 14 residues. The CDR3 DNA reads as TGTGCCAGCAGCCTCGGGACAGGGCGAGATACGCAGTATTTT. Its protein product is CASSLGTGRDTQYF.

The rearrangement links TRBV5-1 to TRBJ1-1; unclear D gene. This CDR3 comprises 16 residues. Germline V gene data show CDR1 as SGHRS and CDR2 as YFSETQ. V lost 0 bases and J 0 bases, leaving 12 bases between the germline ends. The CDR3 is CASSLGFIELNTEAFF. Written as DNA, the CDR3 is TGCGCCAGCAGCTTGGGGTTTATAGAGCTGAACACTGAAGCTTTCTTT.

The chain uses TRBV18 and TRBJ2-7, with 8 positions matching TRBD1. Unmatched junction bases numbered 10, after V lost 3 bases and J lost 6 bases. CDR3 length: 15 amino acids. Germline V lookup: CDR1 KGHSH, CDR2 LQKENI. The CDR3 DNA is TGTGCCAGCTCACCGGGGATTCAGGGGGCGGGCGAGCAGTACTTC. The encoded protein is CASSPGIQGAGEQYF.

The V and J genes are TRBV7-9 and TRBJ2-7; 7 positions match TRBD1. The V and J ends lost 4 bases and 2 bases, in that order; junction bases with no gene match: 5. This CDR3 is 14 amino acids long. The germline V gene has CDR1 SEHNR and CDR2 FQNEAQ (reference sequence). CDR3 amino acids: CASSSTGLAYEQYF. The DNA of the CDR3 is TGTGCCAGCAGCTCGACAGGGCTTGCCTACGAGCAGTACTTC.